The 22 T cell receptor beta chains below were found in one sample sequenced in a study of blood T cell repertoires in COVID-19. Clones were read by immunoSEQ multiplex PCR, and TCRdb kept only the in-frame ones, dropping some. The sample has 70,000 to 80,000 clones, under 95% seen once. The specimen sequenced was peripheral blood. These receptors all come from a human donor in a cohort sampled during active COVID-19.

The rearrangement links TRBV2 to TRBJ2-1; TRBD2 aligns across 9 bases. V was pared by 1 base and J by 4 bases, with 5 bases of the junction left unmatched. CDR3 length: 16 amino acids. The germline V gene has CDR1 SNHLY and CDR2 FYNNEI. CDR3 protein: CASSEVGRGGYNEQFF. The CDR3 nucleotides read TGTGCCAGCAGTGAAGTTGGGCGGGGGGGTTACAATGAGCAGTTCTTC.

The V call is TRBV3-1 (or the pseudogene TRBV3-2), the J call TRBJ2-7; a weak D match, TRBD1 (5 bases). The V end was cut by 6 bases, the J end by 2 bases, with 17 bases between. CDR1 LGHDT and CDR2 YNNKEL come from the germline V gene (reference sequence). This CDR3 has 15 residues. The CDR3 DNA is TGTGCCAGCAGTCTCCAGGGTGAAGGGGCCTACGAGCAGTACTTC. Translated: CASSLQGEGAYEQYF.

This chain links TRBV3-1 (or the pseudogene TRBV3-2) with TRBJ1-2; 7 bases are a match to TRBD1. The length of the CDR3 is 15 residues. Trimming at V came to 5 bases and at J to 5 bases, leaving 11 bases not matched to a gene. CDR1 and CDR2 from the germline V gene are LGHDT and YNNKEL (reference sequence). The CDR3 loop reads CASSAWTGSRYGYTF. The CDR3 DNA reads as TGTGCCAGCAGCGCCTGGACAGGATCTCGGTATGGCTACACCTTC.

The V and J genes are TRBV5-6 and TRBJ2-5; 8 nucleotides match TRBD2. V lost 2 bases to trimming and J lost 1 base; unmatched junction nucleotides: 7. There are 16 residues in the CDR3. Per germline, CDR1 SGHDT and CDR2 YYEEEE. DNA of the CDR3: TGTGCCAGCAGCTTTTTTAGCGGGACTTCCCAAGAGACCCAGTACTTC. Protein product: CASSFFSGTSQETQYF.

The gene calls are TRBV7-9 and TRBJ2-1; TRBD2 might be the D (6 bases). V gave up 3 bases and J gave up 1 base, with 10 bases separating them. CDR1 and CDR2 from the germline V gene are SEHNR and FQNEAQ (reference sequence). The length of the CDR3 is 15 residues. The CDR3 DNA reads TGTGCCAGCAGCTTGGACGGGACTTCCTACAATGAGCAGTTCTTC. The encoded protein is CASSLDGTSYNEQFF.

This chain uses TRBV9 with TRBJ2-1, with TRBD2 identical over 11 bases. Germline V gene data show CDR1 as SGDLS and CDR2 as YYNGEE. The CDR3 spans 15 residues. The ends lost 0 bases at V and 6 bases at J; junction bases unmatched: 2. The CDR3 region is CASSVGTSGLNEQFF. The CDR3 coding sequence is TGTGCCAGCAGCGTAGGGACTAGCGGGCTCAATGAGCAGTTCTTC.

The chain combines TRBV4-2 with TRBJ2-6; maybe TRBD2 (5 bases). V was trimmed by 1 base and J by 2 bases, leaving 9 bases between them. The CDR3 runs to 16 residues. Germline-derived CDR1 and CDR2 are LGHNA and YNFKEQ. The CDR3, as DNA: TGTGCCAGCAGCCAAGGGCCCGGGACTGGGGCCAACGTCCTGACTTTC. Residues: CASSQGPGTGANVLTF.

The chain uses TRBV4-2 and TRBJ2-5; 7 nucleotides match TRBD2. V shed 4 bases, J shed 2 bases, and the junction held 7 bases outside the gene matches. Germline CDR1 LGHNA, CDR2 YNFKEQ. This CDR3 is built from 15 residues. In DNA form, the CDR3 reads TGTGCCAGCAGCCCCCAAGGAGCGGGACAAGAGACCCAGTACTTC. It is translated as CASSPQGAGQETQYF.

This chain uses TRBV3-1 (or the pseudogene TRBV3-2) with TRBJ1-4, with D possibly TRBD1 on 6 matching bases. Germline loops: CDR1 LGHDT, CDR2 YNNKEL (reference sequence). The CDR3 spans 14 residues. Trimming took off 4 bases at V and 6 bases at J, with 12 bases between the two ends. The CDR3 spells CASSPGAVDEKLFF. The CDR3 DNA reads as TGTGCCAGCAGCCCAGGGGCGGTTGATGAAAAACTGTTTTTT.

The V and J genes are TRBV3-1 (or the pseudogene TRBV3-2) and TRBJ2-4; 7 nucleotides agree with TRBD1. The length of the CDR3 is 13 residues. Germline V CDR1 and CDR2: LGHDT, YNNKEL (reference sequence). The junction had 4 bases not matched to a gene; V was cut back by 2 bases and J by 9 bases. The CDR3 coding sequence is TGTGCCAGCAGCCAAAAGGGGGCGGGCATTCAGTACTTC. Its protein is CASSQKGAGIQYF.

This clone came up once. V is TRBV7-9 and J is TRBJ1-1; 8 bases fit TRBD1. The CDR3 extends over 15 amino acids. CDR1 SEHNR and CDR2 FQNEAQ come from the germline V gene (reference sequence). The V segment lost 2 bases and the J segment 3 bases; nucleotides outside the gene matches: 5. The CDR3 DNA sequence: TGTGCCAGCAGCTTATACATGGACAGGGACACTGAAGCTTTCTTT. It yields the protein CASSLYMDRDTEAFF. Drawing the rest from reference TRBV7-9 and TRBJ1-1, the complete variable domain is DTGVSQNPRHKITKRGQNVTFRCDPISEHNRLYWYRQTLGQGPEFLTYFQNEAQLEKSRLLSDRFSAERPKGSFSTLEIQRTEQGDSAMYLCASSLYMDRDTEAFFGQGTRLTVV.

J is TRBJ2-2 and V is TRBV27; perhaps TRBD1 as D (5 bases). Germline lookup yields CDR1 MNHEY and CDR2 SMNVEV (reference sequence). The CDR3 is made up of 16 amino acids. V shed 7 bases and J shed 0 bases, with 15 bases lying between them. The CDR3 DNA reads TGTGCCAGCACCTTGACAGTAAGAACGAACACCGGGGAGCTGTTTTTT. It translates to CASTLTVRTNTGELFF.

This chain connects TRBV30 to TRBJ1-5; perhaps TRBD1 as D (6 bases). The CDR3 covers 15 residues. Germline V gene sequence: CDR1 GTSNPN, CDR2 SVGIG (reference sequence). V lost 6 bases to trimming and J lost 7 bases, with 22 bases between them. The CDR3 loop reads CACASGGGARQPQHF. CDR3 nucleotide sequence: TGTGCCTGCGCTAGCGGGGGGGGCGCGAGGCAGCCCCAGCATTTT. Drawing the rest from reference TRBV30 and TRBJ1-5, the complete variable domain is SQTIHQWPATLVQPVGSPLSLECTVEGTSNPNLYWYRQAAGRGLQLLFYSVGIGQISSEVPQNLSASRPQDRQFILSSKKLLLSDSGFYLCACASGGGARQPQHFGDGTRLSIL.

The chain employs TRBV9 and TRBJ1-2; 8 bases align to TRBD1. With 3 bases clipped from V and 10 bases from J, the junction kept 5 bases outside the gene matches. Germline loops: CDR1 SGDLS, CDR2 YYNGEE. The CDR3 has 12 amino acids. The CDR3 reads CASSGTGGAYTF. CDR3 bases: TGTGCCAGCAGCGGTACAGGGGGGGCCTACACCTTC.

V usage is TRBV4-1 and J usage is TRBJ2-5; 12 bases line up with TRBD2. The V segment lost 1 base and the J segment 0 bases; nucleotides outside the gene matches: 3. This CDR3 comprises 17 residues. Germline V gene lookup returns CDR1 MGHRA and CDR2 YSYEKL. CDR3 sequence reads: CASSQGTSGAYQETQYF. For the CDR3, the DNA is TGCGCCAGCAGCCAAGGGACTAGCGGGGCGTACCAAGAGACCCAGTACTTC.

The V call is TRBV5-1, the J call TRBJ2-7; D unclear. Trimming pared 5 bases from V and 0 bases from J, leaving 18 bases between. Germline CDR1 reads SGHRS; CDR2 reads YFSETQ. The CDR3 is 16 amino acids. The CDR3 region is CASRRTRGENSYEQYF. The CDR3 DNA is TGCGCCAGCAGGAGAACTCGAGGAGAGAACTCCTACGAGCAGTACTTC.

J is TRBJ1-2 and V is TRBV7-9; 11 bases align to TRBD1. This CDR3 contains 15 residues. The germline gives CDR1 SEHNR, CDR2 FQNEAQ (reference sequence). The J segment lost 4 bases and the V segment lost 6 bases, leaving 7 bases of the junction unmatched. The CDR3 protein is CASSWTGGVGYGYTF. The CDR3 DNA is TGTGCCAGCAGTTGGACAGGGGGCGTTGGCTATGGCTACACCTTC.

V is TRBV18 and J is TRBJ1-6, with 12 bases fitting TRBD1. J lost 7 bases, V lost 6 bases, and 13 bases had no gene match. This CDR3 has 18 amino acids. Germline lookup yields CDR1 KGHSH and CDR2 LQKENI. CDR3 coding DNA: TGTGCCAGCTCTGCCGGGACAGGGGGCGCCTTTGGCAATTCACCCCTCCACTTT. This encodes CASSAGTGGAFGNSPLHF.

This chain connects TRBV3-1 (or the pseudogene TRBV3-2) to TRBJ1-4, with 9 bases identical to TRBD1. The V and J ends lost 1 base and 7 bases, in that order; junction bases with no gene match: 7. CDR3 size: 16 residues. Per germline, CDR1 LGHDT and CDR2 YNNKEL (reference sequence). The CDR3 reads CASSQGTGTGSEKLFF. The CDR3 coding sequence is TGTGCCAGCAGCCAAGGAACCGGGACAGGGAGTGAAAAACTGTTTTTT.

The chain combines TRBV3-1 (or the pseudogene TRBV3-2) with TRBJ1-2, with 10 bases aligning to TRBD1. J lost 4 bases, V lost 6 bases, and 11 bases had no gene match. CDR1 LGHDT and CDR2 YNNKEL come from the germline V gene (reference sequence). This CDR3 is 16 amino acids long. This CDR3 is CASRGGQGTLGYGYTF. The CDR3 DNA reads TGTGCCAGCAGAGGGGGACAGGGGACCCTTGGCTATGGCTACACCTTC.

This clone was counted a few times. CDR3 amino acids: CASSYSAQIYEQYF. The CDR3 coding sequence is TGTGCCAGCAGTTACTCGGCTCAAATCTACGAGCAGTACTTC. This chain uses TRBV6-5 with TRBJ2-7; D call uncertain. Germline V gene sequence: CDR1 MNHEY, CDR2 SVGAGI. The V and J ends lost 0 bases and 3 bases respectively, with 9 bases between them. The CDR3 contains 14 residues.

Only a few counts were recorded for this clone. The chain couples TRBV20-1 to TRBJ1-2, with a tentative D call TRBD1 (6 bases). The germline V gene has CDR1 DFQATT and CDR2 SNEGSKA (reference sequence). V was clipped by 5 bases and J by 8 bases, with 12 bases between them. This CDR3 is built from 11 residues. This CDR3 is CSAAGTSGYTF. CDR3 nucleotides: TGCAGTGCTGCCGGGACATCCGGCTACACCTTC.